Shown below are 31 T cell receptor beta chains from a single sample sequenced in a study of blood T cell repertoires in COVID-19. The method was immunoSEQ multiplex PCR; TCRdb's version includes in-frame clones alone and lacks a portion of them. The table shows around 200,000 clones, with 80% to 90% occurring only once. Sequenced input: PBMCs or T cells enriched from blood (not recorded which). The origin of the receptors is a man in his late teens or twenties with acute COVID-19.

The CDR3 loop is CASSSGLAGTNEQFF. The CDR3, as DNA: TGTGCCAGCAGCTCCGGACTAGCGGGAACCAATGAGCAGTTCTTC. The chain couples TRBV11-1 to TRBJ2-1, with 12 bases fitting TRBD2. V shed 4 bases and J 6 bases; nucleotides not matched to a gene: 4. The CDR3 consists of 15 residues. CDR1 and CDR2 from the germline V gene are SGHAT and FQDESV (reference sequence).

The chain recombines TRBV19 with TRBJ2-1, with 8 bases aligning to TRBD2. This CDR3 is 18 amino acids long. V was pared by 1 base and J by 7 bases, with 15 bases of the junction left unmatched. In germline, CDR1 is LNHDA, CDR2 SQIVND (reference sequence). CDR3 sequence: CASSIAYRGGLRPNEQFF. The CDR3 bases are TGTGCCAGTAGTATAGCTTACCGGGGGGGGTTGAGGCCGAATGAGCAGTTCTTC.

The chain employs TRBV30 and TRBJ2-7; TRBD2 matches 8 bases. The CDR3 covers 13 residues. The germline gives CDR1 GTSNPN, CDR2 SVGIG (reference sequence). V shed 1 base and J 3 bases; nucleotides not matched to a gene: 2. CDR3 protein: CAWSDSGSYEQYF. CDR3 nucleotide sequence: TGTGCCTGGAGTGACAGCGGGAGCTACGAGCAGTACTTC.

The chain joins TRBV7-9 to TRBJ1-1; no clear D. Germline-derived CDR1 and CDR2 are SEHNR and FQNEAQ (reference sequence). This CDR3 spans 14 amino acids. V was trimmed by 2 bases and J by 2 bases, leaving 9 bases between them. The CDR3, as DNA: TGTGCCAGCAGCTTAAGCTCCGCAAACACTGAAGCTTTCTTT. It codes for CASSLSSANTEAFF.

The V and J genes are TRBV28 and TRBJ2-7; 7 nucleotides align to TRBD1. Unmatched junction bases numbered 9, after V lost 6 bases and J lost 4 bases. Germline V gene data show CDR1 as MDHEN and CDR2 as SYDVKM. CDR3 size: 14 residues. CDR3 residues: CASRQTGTEYEQYF. The CDR3 DNA follows: TGTGCCAGCAGACAAACCGGGACAGAATACGAGCAGTACTTC.

The gene calls are TRBV6-2 or TRBV6-3 and TRBJ2-5; 7 bases are shared with TRBD2. Germline CDR1 and CDR2: MNHEY and SVGEGT. V shed 0 bases, J shed 2 bases, and the junction held 6 bases outside the gene matches. There are 16 residues in the CDR3. CDR3 loop: CASSYSSSGHQETQYF. DNA for the CDR3: TGTGCCAGCAGTTACTCGAGTAGCGGGCATCAAGAGACCCAGTACTTC.

About this clone: At the DNA level, this CDR3 is encoded by other sequences in the same sample as well. The V and J genes are TRBV28 and TRBJ1-3, with 7 bases that match TRBD1. CDR3 length equals 14 residues. Trimming at V came to 7 bases and at J to 1 base, leaving 4 bases not matched to a gene. Germline loops: CDR1 MDHEN, CDR2 SYDVKM. The CDR3 bases are TGTGCCAGCAAGGAGGGGGCGTCTGGAAACACCATATATTTT. Protein product: CASKEGASGNTIYF.

The chain joins TRBV24-1 to TRBJ2-3; D may be TRBD2 (5 bases). Germline V gene data show CDR1 as KGHDR and CDR2 as SFDVKD. There are 14 residues in the CDR3. The V end was cut by 3 bases, the J end by 8 bases, with 14 bases between. This CDR3 is CATSDPDLAPTQYF. For the CDR3, the DNA is TGTGCCACCAGTGATCCGGACCTAGCTCCTACGCAGTATTTT.

CDR3 DNA sequence: TGTGCCAGCAGTTTAGACAGTCCCACTGAAGCTTTCTTT. Its translation is CASSLDSPTEAFF. The chain employs TRBV28 and TRBJ1-1, with D tentatively TRBD1 (5 bases). CDR3 length: 13 amino acids. The germline gives CDR1 MDHEN, CDR2 SYDVKM. The V gene lost 2 bases and the J gene lost 4 bases, with 8 bases spanning the gap.

Comment on this clone: Distinct nucleotide sequences in the sample also encode this CDR3. V is TRBV7-2 and J is TRBJ1-2, with D unresolved. The germline V and J ends were trimmed by 5 bases and 0 bases, with 4 bases remaining between them. Looked up from germline, CDR1 is SGHTA and CDR2 is FQGNSA. This CDR3 region has 12 residues. CDR3 region: CASSLSNYGYTF. CDR3 sequence (DNA): TGTGCCAGCAGCCTTTCTAACTATGGCTACACCTTC.

The V call is TRBV2, the J call TRBJ2-1; TRBD2 aligns across 7 bases. The CDR3 covers 16 residues. Trimming took 0 bases from V and 7 from J; bases not matched to a gene: 9. The germline V gene encodes CDR1 SNHLY and CDR2 FYNNEI. The CDR3 DNA reads TGTGCCAGCAGTGAAGCGCTGGGAGGGGACTATAATGAGCAGTTCTTC. It specifies CASSEALGGDYNEQFF.

This CDR3 is CASSAPRGSLYNEQFF. DNA of the CDR3: TGTGCCAGCAGCGCCCCTCGCGGGAGCCTCTACAATGAGCAGTTCTTC. The chain couples TRBV9 to TRBJ2-1, with TRBD2 matching over 7 bases. Germline assignment: CDR1 SGDLS and CDR2 YYNGEE. Trimming at V came to 3 bases and at J to 3 bases, leaving 9 bases not matched to a gene. This CDR3 has 16 residues.

This chain links TRBV2 with TRBJ2-7; 10 bases are shared with TRBD1. Germline V gene lookup returns CDR1 SNHLY and CDR2 FYNNEI. V was pared by 6 bases and J by 3 bases, with 5 bases of the junction left unmatched. CDR3 length: 14 amino acids. CDR3 amino acids: CASRTGTGDYEQYF. CDR3 in DNA: TGTGCCAGCAGGACCGGGACAGGGGACTACGAGCAGTACTTC.

J is TRBJ1-4 and V is TRBV27; 10 nucleotides line up with TRBD1. The length of the CDR3 is 14 residues. Germline CDR1 is MNHEY and CDR2 is SMNVEV (reference sequence). Germline trimming cut 3 bases from V and 6 bases from J; bases unmatched to any gene: 1. CDR3 amino acids: CASSFGTGDEKLFF. CDR3 nucleotides: TGTGCCAGCAGTTTTGGGACAGGGGATGAAAAACTGTTTTTT. Full variable domain (rest looked up from reference TRBV27 and TRBJ1-4): EAQVTQNPRYLITVTGKKLTVTCSQNMNHEYMSWYRQDPGLGLRQIYYSMNVEVTDKGDVPEGYKVSRKEKRNFPLILESPSPNQTSLYFCASSFGTGDEKLFFGSGTQLSVL.

V is TRBV28 and J is TRBJ2-5, with a possible D match to TRBD2 (7 bases). CDR1 and CDR2 (germline): MDHEN, SYDVKM. The CDR3 consists of 13 residues. V was cut by 5 bases and J by 5 bases, with 12 bases left in between. CDR3 amino acids: CASSGGGRETQYF. Written as DNA, the CDR3 is TGTGCCAGCAGTGGCGGGGGCAGGGAGACCCAGTACTTC.

The genes are TRBV2 and TRBJ2-1; 9 bases line up with TRBD2. From germline, CDR1 is SNHLY and CDR2 FYNNEI. The CDR3 totals 14 residues. Trimming took 6 bases from V and 9 from J; bases not matched to a gene: 9. The chain's CDR3 is CASRKVLAGVEQFF. DNA for the CDR3: TGTGCCAGCAGAAAAGTTTTAGCGGGAGTTGAGCAGTTCTTC. Looking up the rest from reference TRBV2 and TRBJ2-1 gives the full variable domain: EPEVTQTPSHQVTQMGQEVILRCVPISNHLYFYWYRQILGQKVEFLVSFYNNEISEKSEIFDDQFSVERPDGSNFTLKIRSTKLEDSAMYFCASRKVLAGVEQFFGPGTRLTVL.

V and J are TRBV27 and TRBJ1-1; perhaps TRBD1 as D (6 bases). With 4 bases removed from V and 5 bases from J, the gap between germline ends came to 11 bases. Germline CDR1 and CDR2: MNHEY and SMNVEV (reference sequence). The CDR3 loop spans 13 amino acids. As DNA, the CDR3 is TGTGCCAGCAGTTGGGGGGGGCGGACTGAAGCTTTCTTT. Its protein is CASSWGGRTEAFF.

The CDR3 is CASSFDGTSGTLRETQYF. CDR3 in DNA: TGTGCCAGCAGCTTTGACGGGACTAGCGGGACTCTAAGGGAGACCCAGTACTTC. This chain connects TRBV7-8 to TRBJ2-5; 13 bases fit TRBD2. Per the germline V gene, CDR1 is SGHVS and CDR2 is FQNEAQ. V shed 3 bases and J 5 bases; nucleotides not matched to a gene: 12. The CDR3 is 18 residues long.

The gene calls are TRBV28 and TRBJ1-4, with TRBD1 identical over 9 bases. CDR1 is MDHEN, CDR2 SYDVKM, per germline. The CDR3 loop spans 15 amino acids. Trimming at V came to 6 bases and at J to 2 bases, leaving 4 bases not matched to a gene. The CDR3 sequence: CASRPGQGTNEKLFF. Here the CDR3 DNA reads TGTGCCAGCAGGCCCGGACAGGGGACTAATGAAAAACTGTTTTTT.

The chain recombines TRBV5-4 with TRBJ2-7; TRBD2 is a possible D gene (5 bases). This CDR3 spans 15 amino acids. Germline V lookup: CDR1 SGHNT, CDR2 YYREEE (reference sequence). V lost 2 bases and J lost 5, with 17 bases in between. The CDR3 DNA is TGTGCCAGCAGCTTACCGAGCGGTAGGGCCCACGAGCAGTACTTC. Its translation: CASSLPSGRAHEQYF.

The genes are TRBV25-1 and TRBJ1-1; D remains ambiguous. The CDR3 sequence is 11 residues long. Looked up from germline, CDR1 is MGHDK and CDR2 is SYGVNS. V dropped 2 bases and J dropped 10 bases, with 8 bases sitting between them. The CDR3: CASSEALAAFF. The CDR3 bases are TGTGCCAGCAGTGAAGCCCTGGCAGCTTTCTTT.

This chain joins TRBV4-1 and TRBJ1-1; 7 bases map to TRBD1. Germline V lookup: CDR1 MGHRA, CDR2 YSYEKL. CDR3 length: 19 amino acids. V lost 3 bases and J lost 3; bases outside the gene matches: 19. The CDR3 sequence is CASSQGSGAQGVKDTEAFF. CDR3 DNA sequence: TGCGCCAGCAGCCAGGGATCGGGAGCGCAGGGGGTAAAGGACACTGAAGCTTTCTTT.

This clone is a singleton in its sample. V and J are TRBV6-5 and TRBJ1-2; D not resolved. CDR1 and CDR2 (germline): MNHEY, SVGAGI. This CDR3 contains 10 residues. V gave up 7 bases and J gave up 8 bases, with 8 bases separating them. The CDR3 nucleotides read TGTGCCAGCACCGAGTTCGGCTACACCTTC. As protein: CASTEFGYTF.

The genes are TRBV2 and TRBJ2-2, with a possible D match to TRBD2 (5 bases). In germline, CDR1 is SNHLY, CDR2 FYNNEI. V was shortened by 0 bases and J by 2 bases, with 7 bases between the two germline ends. This CDR3 region has 15 residues. CDR3 sequence reads: CASSEAEENTGELFF. CDR3 nucleotide sequence: TGTGCCAGCAGTGAAGCGGAGGAAAACACCGGGGAGCTGTTTTTT.

The chain combines TRBV12-3 or TRBV12-4 with TRBJ2-1; D perhaps matches TRBD1 (6 bases). V lost 6 bases and J 14 bases, leaving 17 bases between the germline ends. The CDR3 runs 12 residues. The CDR3 sequence is CASRGQPYDEFF. In DNA form, the CDR3 reads TGTGCCAGCAGAGGACAGCCCTACGATGAGTTCTTC.

This chain links TRBV13 with TRBJ2-7; a weak D match, TRBD1 (5 bases). The CDR3 covers 12 residues. The germline V and J ends were trimmed by 5 bases and 6 bases, with 11 bases remaining between them. CDR1 is PRHDT and CDR2 is FYEKMQ in the germline V gene (reference sequence). The CDR3 reads CASSEPGFEQYF. CDR3 coding DNA: TGTGCCAGCAGCGAGCCAGGGTTCGAGCAGTACTTC.

This chain links TRBV5-6 with TRBJ2-1, with 9 bases aligning to TRBD2. CDR3 length equals 16 residues. The junction had 3 bases not matched to a gene; V was cut back by 2 bases and J by 0 bases. Germline values: CDR1 SGHDT, CDR2 YYEEEE. CDR3 DNA: TGTGCCAGCAGCTTTTATAGCGGGAGCTCCTACAATGAGCAGTTCTTC. Translating it yields CASSFYSGSSYNEQFF.

A single count supports this clone. CDR3 in amino acids: CASSIQGYEQYF. The CDR3 bases are TGTGCCAGCAGCATACAGGGCTACGAGCAGTACTTC. The rearrangement joins TRBV3-1 (or the pseudogene TRBV3-2) to TRBJ2-7; D is perhaps TRBD1 (6 bases). Trimming removed 5 bases at V and 3 bases at J, with 8 bases between. CDR1 is LGHDT, CDR2 YNNKEL, per germline (reference sequence). CDR3 length: 12 amino acids.

V and J are TRBV28 and TRBJ1-2, with D perhaps matching TRBD1 (5 bases). The CDR3 has 15 residues. Germline CDR1 reads MDHEN; CDR2 reads SYDVKM. V was trimmed by 7 bases and J by 3 bases, leaving 18 bases between them. The CDR3 sequence: CASNEMSGFHYGYTF. The CDR3 DNA is TGTGCCAGCAATGAAATGTCAGGGTTTCACTATGGCTACACCTTC.

V is TRBV3-1 (or the pseudogene TRBV3-2) and J is TRBJ1-3; D gene unclear. V was cut by 4 bases and J by 0 bases, with 7 bases left in between. The CDR3 extends over 14 amino acids. Germline assignment: CDR1 LGHDT and CDR2 YNNKEL (reference sequence). CDR3 DNA: TGTGCCAGCAGCCGTGTCAGCTCTGGAAACACCATATATTTT. Translating gives CASSRVSSGNTIYF.

The chain employs TRBV28 and TRBJ2-7, with TRBD2 matching 13 bases. V lost 6 bases to trimming and J lost 3 bases; unmatched junction nucleotides: 5. From germline, CDR1 is MDHEN and CDR2 SYDVKM. The CDR3 totals 15 residues. The CDR3 sequence: CASRTGTSGDYEQYF. As DNA, the CDR3 is TGTGCCAGCAGAACCGGGACTAGCGGGGACTACGAGCAGTACTTC.